This TCR gamma chain comes out of a study of Vδ1+ human thymocytes. Findings of the study overall: In the thymus, TRG and TRD repertoires looked highly polyclonal with Gaussian CDR3 lengths. Unlike peripheral blood Vdelta1+ controls, thymic delta-chain sequences included approximately 20% Vdelta2 and few Vdelta3.

With regard to this clone: Its antigen is not identified.

J was trimmed by 6 bases and V by 4 bases; bases with no gene match: 15. The CDR3 loop spans 15 amino acids. Germline V gene data show CDR1 as EGSNGY and CDR2 as YDSYNSKV. Extracted RNA was reverse transcribed into cDNA. Pooled V-gene forward primers with one constant-region reverse primer generated the CDR3 amplicons by multiplex PCR. TCRdb processed the multiplex PCR reads again with the CATT caller. The data show about 36,000 gamma-chain clones, 20% to 25% seen once. The sorted cells were CD3+ Vdelta1+ Vdelta2- thymocytes from alphabeta-depleted thymus. Between about 97% and 99.6% of sorted thymocytes were Vdelta1+.

The chain has TRGV2 and TRGJ1 or TRGJ2. The TCR comes from a girl less than two years old who had congenital heart surgery. The specimen sequenced was Vdelta1+ gamma-delta thymocytes from the thymus. The subset: FACS-sorted CD3+ TCRalphabeta- TCRVdelta1+ TCRVdelta2- thymocytes. The CDR3 DNA reads as TGTGCCACCTGGGATGGGTCGGGGCATGGTTATAAGAAACTCTTT. It translates to CATWDGSGHGYKKLF.